The 20 T cell receptor beta chains presented below share a single source sample, sequenced in a study of regulatory T cells in long-lasting Graves disease. Regarding time point: persistent/refractory GD, antithyroid drugs over 5 years with positive TRAb. After RNA was extracted from PBMCs, the TCR library was made from it. CDR3-region Arm-PCR and iRepertoire HTBI primers produced the TCR beta libraries. TCRdb re-called the multiplex PCR reads through MiXCR, storing one row per CDR3 protein. The sample carries around 400,000 distinct CDR3 sequences, roughly 24% recorded once. The sample was peripheral blood mononuclear cells (PBMCs), taken when the disease was refractory, from a patient treated with antithyroid drugs. The source is a woman aged 40 to 55 with Graves disease.

This clonotype appeared many times. At one of its ends the junction is not consistent with the germline gene, which may arise from a read error. V is TRBV12-3 or TRBV12-4 and J is TRBJ1-1; D not certain. The CDR3 loop spans 12 amino acids. Written as DNA, the CDR3 is TGTGCCAGCAGTTCCAGGTTTAGCAGGTCCGTCTTT. The encoded protein is CASSSRFSRSVF.

Ten or more counts support this clonotype. J is TRBJ2-5 and V is TRBV20-1; D remains ambiguous. V lost 6 bases to trimming and J lost 4 bases, with 15 bases between them. Germline assignment: CDR1 DFQATT and CDR2 SNEGSKA (reference sequence). The length of the CDR3 is 13 residues. CDR3 DNA: TGCAGTGCACTGGACCAGTACAGAGAGACCCAGTACTTC. Protein: CSALDQYRETQYF.

At least ten counts were recorded for this clonotype. This rearrangement joins TRBV2 to TRBJ2-2; unclear D gene. V shed 8 bases and J shed 2 bases, with 12 bases lying between them. Germline-derived CDR1 and CDR2 are SNHLY and FYNNEI. The CDR3 contains 14 residues. The CDR3 region is CASFQQENTGELFF. The CDR3 region has the DNA TGTGCCAGCTTCCAACAAGAAAACACCGGGGAGCTGTTTTTT.

This clonotype was found many times. The gene calls are TRBV27 and TRBJ1-5; D perhaps matches TRBD1 (6 bases). Germline loops: CDR1 MNHEY, CDR2 SMNVEV (reference sequence). The CDR3 is 15 residues long. Trimming cost V 5 bases and J 3 bases, with 14 bases left between them. DNA of the CDR3: TGTGCCAGCAGTGTAAAACAGGGAATCAATCAGCCCCAGCATTTT. The encoded protein is CASSVKQGINQPQHF.

This clonotype was recorded at least ten times. The chain combines TRBV7-9 with TRBJ1-1, with D uncertain. Per the germline V gene, CDR1 is SEHNR and CDR2 is FQNEAQ (reference sequence). The CDR3 runs 12 residues. V was clipped by 5 bases and J by 8 bases, with 12 bases between them. CDR3: CASSLTVGEAFF. The CDR3 coding sequence is TGTGCCAGCAGCCTAACGGTAGGGGAAGCTTTCTTT.

This clonotype has only a few counts. The chain recombines TRBV30 with TRBJ1-6; 10 bases are shared with TRBD1. With 3 bases clipped from V and 6 bases from J, the junction kept 5 bases outside the gene matches. The germline V gene has CDR1 GTSNPN and CDR2 SVGIG (reference sequence). The CDR3 totals 15 residues. The CDR3 coding sequence is TGTGCCTGGAGAACACGGGACAGGGGTAATTCACCCCTCCACTTT. Protein product: CAWRTRDRGNSPLHF. The full variable domain, completed using reference TRBV30 and TRBJ1-6, is SQTIHQWPATLVQPVGSPLSLECTVEGTSNPNLYWYRQAAGRGLQLLFYSVGIGQISSEVPQNLSASRPQDRQFILSSKKLLLSDSGFYLCAWRTRDRGNSPLHFGNGTRLTVT.

The rearrangement joins TRBV6-1 to TRBJ1-5, with D possibly matching TRBD1 (5 bases). Germline V lookup: CDR1 MNHNS, CDR2 SASEGT. The V end lost 4 bases, the J end lost 0 bases, and 22 bases lay between the germline ends. This CDR3 comprises 19 residues. The CDR3 bases are TGTGCCAGCAGTGTCCGAAGGGGAAGAACCCTTTATAGCAATCAGCCCCAGCATTTT. Translation gives CASSVRRGRTLYSNQPQHF.

Turning to this clonotype: A much bigger clone sits one base away, suggesting this may be a read error. The genes are TRBV11-2 and TRBJ2-5, with 10 bases fitting TRBD2. This CDR3 contains 15 residues. Germline V lookup: CDR1 SGHAT, CDR2 FQNNGV. DNA for the CDR3: TGTCCCAGCAGCTTAGGGACTAGCGAGGGAGAGACCCAGTACTTC. It encodes CPSSLGTSEGETQYF.

The genes are TRBV19 and TRBJ2-7; the match to TRBD2 covers 8 bases. After removal of 6 bases from V and 0 bases from J, the junction contained 16 bases not matched to a gene. The length of the CDR3 is 18 residues. CDR1 is LNHDA, CDR2 SQIVND, per germline (reference sequence). CDR3 nucleotide sequence: TGTGCCAGTAGAACATCGACGGGCAACGGGACTAGCTCCTACGAGCAGTACTTC. Translated: CASRTSTGNGTSSYEQYF.

On this clonotype: A read error likely explains this, since a far larger clone differs by one base. This sequence joins TRBV6-7 and TRBJ2-5; D possibly corresponds to TRBD2 (6 bases). TRBV6-7 is an open reading frame whose function is uncertain. Deletions cut 1 base from V and 4 bases from J, with 19 bases between. CDR3 size: 17 residues. CDR3 in amino acids: CASSYYRGTGTRETQYF. CDR3 nucleotides: TGTGCCAGCAGTTACTACAGAGGGACCGGGACTCGAGAGACCCAGTACTTC.

This chain links TRBV19 with TRBJ1-5, with D hard to call. Trimming left V 2 bases short and J 2 bases short, with 7 bases between. Germline V gene sequence: CDR1 LNHDA, CDR2 SQIVND (reference sequence). This CDR3 spans 14 amino acids. The CDR3 nucleotides read TGTGCCAGTAGTATAAGGTCCGGCAATCAGCCCCAGCATTTT. Its protein is CASSIRSGNQPQHF.

Worth noting for this clonotype: A much larger clone lies one base from this, so it may be a read error. J is TRBJ2-2 and V is TRBV11-2; weak D call: TRBD2 (5 bases). Germline V gene data show CDR1 as SGHAT and CDR2 as FQNNGV. Trimming stripped 7 bases from V and 7 bases from J, with 13 bases between. The CDR3 totals 13 residues. CDR3 in amino acids: CASTQRWGGELFF. CDR3 DNA sequence: TGTGCCAGCACCCAGCGGTGGGGCGGGGAGCTGTTTTTT.

This clonotype was found a few times. The chain joins TRBV28 to TRBJ2-2; TRBD1 is a possible D gene (6 bases). The CDR3 consists of 15 residues. Germline V lookup: CDR1 MDHEN, CDR2 SYDVKM. The V end was cut by 3 bases, the J end by 5 bases, with 13 bases between. The CDR3 DNA reads TGTGCCAGCAGTTTGTGGGGGCAAGTTACCGGGGAGCTGTTTTTT. It encodes CASSLWGQVTGELFF.

This clonotype was seen at least ten times. No conserved phenylalanine or tryptophan is present at the end of the CDR3, so a read error is the likely explanation. No DNA is shown, since the ends of the CDR3 on it are uncertain; the CDR3 is the one TCRdb lists. This chain joins TRBV2 and TRBJ1-6; the table's TRBD1 call for D was not verified on the DNA. Germline loops: CDR1 SNHLY, CDR2 FYNNEI. 13 amino acids form the CDR3, both terminal residues included. CDR3 sequence reads: CASTPRDGLRQGI.

In its sample, this clonotype was seen many times. The rearrangement joins TRBV28 to TRBJ1-4; 7 bases map to TRBD1. This CDR3 region has 15 residues. After removal of 7 bases from V and 5 bases from J, the junction contained 10 bases not matched to a gene. Germline loops: CDR1 MDHEN, CDR2 SYDVKM. The CDR3 sequence is CASIAEGGANEKLFF. The CDR3 DNA reads as TGTGCCAGCATTGCAGAAGGGGGCGCAAATGAAAAACTGTTTTTT.

The gene calls are TRBV20-1 and TRBJ1-5; a possible D gene is TRBD1 (5 bases). Germline lookup yields CDR1 DFQATT and CDR2 SNEGSKA (reference sequence). V shed 0 bases and J shed 1 base, with 13 bases lying between them. This CDR3 comprises 16 residues. DNA for the CDR3: TGCAGTGCTAGAGATAGCCAGGGTGGGAGCAATCAGCCCCAGCATTTT. This encodes CSARDSQGGSNQPQHF.

This clonotype has ten or more counts. This chain connects TRBV13 to TRBJ1-1; D not resolved. Trimming took 3 bases from V and 1 from J, leaving 21 bases between them. The CDR3 sequence is 18 residues long. Germline V CDR1 and CDR2: PRHDT, FYEKMQ (reference sequence). CDR3 bases: TGTGCCAGCAGCTTGAGCTTGACCCTGGGGATGGAGAACACTGAAGCTTTCTTT. It codes for CASSLSLTLGMENTEAFF. Full variable domain (outside the CDR3, taken from reference TRBV13 and TRBJ1-1): AAGVIQSPRHLIKEKRETATLKCYPIPRHDTVYWYQQGPGQDPQFLISFYEKMQSDKGSIPDRFSAQQFSDYHSELNMSSLELGDSALYFCASSLSLTLGMENTEAFFGQGTRLTVV.

This clonotype was recorded many times. The chain recombines TRBV27 with TRBJ2-2; D call uncertain. V was cut by 7 bases and J by 7 bases, with 19 bases left in between. The germline gives CDR1 MNHEY, CDR2 SMNVEV (reference sequence). CDR3 length: 15 amino acids. The CDR3 spells CASTLSGLSIGELFF. In nucleotides, the CDR3 is TGTGCCAGCACCCTTTCCGGCCTCTCTATCGGGGAGCTGTTTTTT.

This chain connects TRBV7-9 to TRBJ2-1, with a possible D match to TRBD2 (5 bases). The germline V gene has CDR1 SEHNR and CDR2 FQNEAQ (reference sequence). The CDR3 contains 14 residues. Trimming shortened V by 5 bases and J by 8 bases, and 16 bases separated the two germline ends. CDR3 protein: CASSVVRAAHEQFF. The DNA of the CDR3 is TGTGCCAGCAGCGTAGTGCGGGCGGCCCATGAGCAGTTCTTC.

This clonotype was seen only a few times. The chain carries TRBV5-4 and TRBJ2-5; D not resolved. With 6 bases removed from V and 2 bases from J, the gap between germline ends came to 14 bases. The CDR3 length is 14 residues. Germline loops: CDR1 SGHNT, CDR2 YYREEE (reference sequence). CDR3 DNA: TGTGCCAGCACCCAAAGTGGCAGACAAGAGACCCAGTACTTC. Encoded protein: CASTQSGRQETQYF.